The rows below give T cell receptor beta chains drawn from one sample of a study of CD8 T cell repertoires and HIV-1 epitope variants. Here immunoSEQ multiplex PCR was the method, and the copy in TCRdb shows in-frame clones only, minus some. The data show approximately 90,000 clones, over 70% seen once. Sequenced sample: uncultured baseline CD8+ T cells from peripheral blood mononuclear cells (PBMCs). These receptors came from a male donor with HIV. CDR3s include the opening cysteine and the closing phenylalanine or tryptophan. D genes are given only for firm matches. Some rows mark clone size as missing; the rest say once, few, many or name a class of expanded clone.

clone size	J gene	D gene	V gene	CDR3 protein	CDR3 DNA
-	TRBJ1-2	-	TRBV4-1	CASSQGPGIANYGYTF	TGCGCCAGCAGTCAAGGACCGGGGATAGCTAACTATGGCTACACCTTC
-	TRBJ2-5	TRBD2	TRBV7-9	CASSPGTSQETQYF	TGTGCCAGCAGCCCCGGGACTAGCCAAGAGACCCAGTACTTC
-	TRBJ1-4	-	TRBV4-3	CASSQDGTDNEKLFF	TGCGCCAGCAGCCAAGATGGGACGGATAATGAAAAACTGTTTTTT
-	TRBJ2-7	TRBD1	TRBV18	CASSPRSGTGSGEQYF	TGTGCCAGCTCACCACGCTCCGGGACAGGTTCGGGTGAGCAGTACTTC
-	TRBJ2-6	-	TRBV5-1	CASSTTGPGANVLTF	TGCGCCAGCAGCACAACAGGGCCTGGGGCCAACGTCCTGACTTTC
-	TRBJ2-5	-	TRBV4-1	CASSQVPYELQETQYF	TGCGCCAGCAGCCAAGTGCCCTACGAACTCCAAGAGACCCAGTACTTC
-	TRBJ2-7	-	TRBV2	CASSELGGQVGIYEQYF	TGTGCCAGCAGTGAACTTGGGGGCCAGGTGGGAATCTACGAGCAGTACTTC
few	TRBJ1-3	-	TRBV18	CASSPSRSSGNTIYF	TGTGCCAGCTCGCCCTCCCGGAGCTCTGGAAACACCATATATTTT
-	TRBJ1-1	-	TRBV15	CATSYTGTTEAFF	TGTGCCACCAGCTATACAGGAACCACTGAAGCTTTCTTT
-	TRBJ2-7	-	TRBV5-1	CASSIEPRYSYEQYF	TGCGCCAGCAGCATCGAACCCAGATATTCCTACGAGCAGTACTTC
-	TRBJ2-7	-	TRBV9	CASSPRGAYEQYF	TGTGCCAGCAGCCCCCGGGGAGCCTACGAGCAGTACTTC
-	TRBJ2-5	TRBD2	TRBV28	CASSRDLGLAYQETQYF	TGTGCCAGCAGTCGGGATCTGGGACTAGCGTATCAAGAGACCCAGTACTTC
-	TRBJ2-7	-	TRBV6-1	CATRNKVLTSYEQYF	TGTGCCACCAGAAACAAGGTGCTGACCTCCTACGAGCAGTACTTC
-	TRBJ2-3	TRBD2	TRBV7-9	CASSPYEWRGGTDTQYF	TGTGCCAGCAGCCCCTATGAGTGGCGGGGGGGCACAGATACGCAGTATTTT
-	TRBJ2-7	-	TRBV6-1	CASSERGLPTQYF	TGTGCCAGCAGCGAACGGGGCTTGCCAACGCAGTACTTC
-	TRBJ2-1	-	TRBV10-1	CASSDAAGIHNEQFF	TGCGCCAGCAGTGACGCGGCGGGAATCCACAATGAGCAGTTCTTC
-	TRBJ2-7	-	TRBV19	CASSPLGQRGQYF	TGTGCCAGTAGTCCTCTTGGACAAAGGGGGCAGTACTTC
-	TRBJ2-5	-	TRBV5-6	CASSLDRAFQETQYF	TGTGCCAGCAGCTTGGACAGGGCTTTCCAAGAGACCCAGTACTTC
-	TRBJ1-2	TRBD1	TRBV30	CAWLNLFDRAYGYTF	TGTGCCTGGCTAAACCTCTTCGACAGGGCCTATGGCTACACCTTC
-	TRBJ2-7	TRBD1	TRBV7-2	CASSLGRTGAYEQYF	TGTGCCAGCAGCTTAGGCCGGACAGGTGCCTACGAGCAGTACTTC
few	TRBJ2-7	TRBD2	TRBV7-2	CASSSPGLAGAGYEQYF	TGTGCCAGCAGTTCGCCGGGACTAGCGGGAGCAGGTTACGAGCAGTACTTC
-	TRBJ1-1	-	TRBV7-6	CASSLQGRGRVNTEAFF	TGTGCCAGCAGCCTACAAGGGCGGGGCAGGGTGAACACTGAAGCTTTCTTT
-	TRBJ2-2	-	TRBV7-8	CASSRLNTGELFF	TGTGCCAGCAGCCGACTCAACACCGGGGAGCTGTTTTTT
-	TRBJ1-1	-	TRBV5-1	CASSSGEFGNTEAFF	TGCGCCAGCAGCTCTGGAGAGTTTGGGAACACTGAAGCTTTCTTT
-	TRBJ2-7	TRBD1	TRBV5-5	CASSQRTGEYEQYF	TGTGCCAGCAGCCAACGGACAGGGGAATACGAGCAGTACTTC
few	TRBJ1-1	TRBD1	TRBV25-1	CASSEYTTGANTEAFF	TGTGCCAGCAGTGAATATACGACAGGGGCGAACACTGAAGCTTTCTTT
-	TRBJ2-1	-	TRBV19	CASSNRGGSSYNEQFF	TGTGCCAGTAGTAATAGGGGCGGAAGCTCCTACAATGAGCAGTTCTTC
-	TRBJ2-2	-	TRBV28	CASSLDSRTGELFF	TGTGCCAGCAGTTTAGACAGTAGGACCGGGGAGCTGTTTTTT
once	TRBJ1-1	TRBD1	TRBV6-5	CASRDRGHTEAFF	TGTGCCAGCCGAGACAGGGGGCACACTGAAGCTTTCTTT
-	TRBJ1-5	TRBD1	TRBV10-2	CASTGTGEQPQHF	TGCGCCAGCACCGGGACAGGGGAACAGCCCCAGCATTTT
-	TRBJ2-1	TRBD2	TRBV5-6	CASSYTTGLAVYNEQFF	TGTGCCAGCAGCTATACCACGGGACTAGCGGTATACAATGAGCAGTTCTTC
-	TRBJ2-7	TRBD2	TRBV6-1	CASSLSGANYEQYF	TGTGCCAGCAGCCTTAGCGGGGCCAACTACGAGCAGTACTTC
-	TRBJ2-7	TRBD2	TRBV2	CASSENAAGGRYEQYF	TGTGCCAGCAGTGAAAACGCAGCGGGAGGCAGGTACGAGCAGTACTTC
-	TRBJ1-1	-	TRBV6-5	CASSALTAPNTEAFF	TGTGCCAGCAGTGCTTTGACAGCCCCGAACACTGAAGCTTTCTTT
-	TRBJ2-7	-	TRBV5-1	CASSLAQGLYEQYF	TGCGCCAGCAGCTTGGCCCAGGGTTTGTACGAGCAGTACTTC
-	TRBJ2-1	-	TRBV7-9	CASSLYRGTHPNEQFF	TGTGCCAGCAGCCTTTATCGGGGGACTCACCCCAATGAGCAGTTCTTC
-	TRBJ2-7	TRBD2	TRBV10-3	CAISETSGASSYEQYF	TGTGCCATCAGTGAGACTAGCGGGGCGAGCTCCTACGAGCAGTACTTC
-	TRBJ2-7	-	TRBV15	CATSRDAGRNEQYF	TGTGCCACCAGCAGAGATGCGGGGAGGAACGAGCAGTACTTC
once	TRBJ1-2	TRBD1	TRBV6-1	CASSALGQYGYTF	TGTGCCAGCAGTGCCCTGGGACAGTATGGCTACACCTTC
-	TRBJ2-7	-	TRBV4-2	CASSQEGGAGTYEQYF	TGTGCCAGCAGCCAAGAAGGCGGGGCGGGCACCTACGAGCAGTACTTC
-	TRBJ2-7	-	TRBV7-2	CASSFQGHPTYEQYF	TGCGCCAGCAGCTTTCAGGGTCACCCTACCTACGAGCAGTACTTC
-	TRBJ2-7	-	TRBV10-3	CAISEDPSGDEQYF	TGTGCCATCAGTGAAGACCCTTCGGGGGACGAGCAGTACTTC
-	TRBJ2-3	-	TRBV5-4	CASSFTTRPDTQYF	TGTGCCAGCAGCTTCACGACTAGGCCAGATACGCAGTATTTT
-	TRBJ2-3	-	TRBV5-1	CASLGSSDTQYF	TGCGCCAGCCTCGGGAGCTCAGATACGCAGTATTTT
-	TRBJ1-1	-	TRBV5-1	CASSLDGGSSGTEAFF	TGCGCCAGCAGCTTGGATGGCGGGTCCTCGGGCACTGAAGCTTTCTTT
-	TRBJ1-1	-	TRBV7-3	CATGAGRMAEAFF	TGTGCCACGGGGGCGGGGAGAATGGCTGAAGCTTTCTTT
few	TRBJ1-1	TRBD1	TRBV5-1	CASSLTAGGTEAFF	TGCGCCAGCAGCTTGACAGCAGGGGGGACTGAAGCTTTCTTT
-	TRBJ2-7	TRBD1	TRBV5-1	CASSLWDRGRDEQYF	TGCGCCAGCAGCTTGTGGGACAGGGGGCGCGACGAGCAGTACTTC
-	TRBJ2-7	TRBD2	TRBV27	CASSLGSSGGHYEQYF	TGTGCCAGCAGTTTGGGGAGTAGCGGGGGACACTACGAGCAGTACTTC
-	TRBJ2-1	TRBD2	TRBV5-1	CASSLASGRAHNEQFF	TGCGCCAGCAGCTTGGCAAGCGGGAGGGCCCATAATGAGCAGTTCTTC
-	TRBJ2-7	TRBD1	TRBV18	CASSPLDRANSYEQYF	TGTGCCAGCTCACCACTCGACAGGGCGAACTCCTACGAGCAGTACTTC
-	TRBJ2-3	TRBD1	TRBV2	CASSFLGQGNTDTQYF	TGTGCCAGCAGTTTTCTCGGACAGGGGAATACAGATACGCAGTATTTT
-	TRBJ1-2	-	TRBV27	CASSTTDWTYRNYGYTF	TGTGCCAGCAGTACCACCGATTGGACATACCGTAACTATGGCTACACCTTC
-	TRBJ1-4	TRBD1	TRBV5-1	CASSPGTGVTNEKLFF	TGCGCCAGCAGCCCTGGGACAGGGGTAACTAATGAAAAACTGTTTTTT
-	TRBJ1-2	TRBD1	TRBV6-6	CASEGQGDGYTF	TGTGCCAGCGAAGGACAGGGGGACGGCTACACCTTC
-	TRBJ2-7	-	TRBV6-4	CASSGNRDYEQYF	TGTGCCAGCAGCGGAAACAGGGACTACGAGCAGTACTTC
few	TRBJ2-1	TRBD2	TRBV7-2	CASSSGLAYNEQFF	TGTGCCAGCAGCTCTGGACTAGCGTACAATGAGCAGTTCTTC
-	TRBJ2-3	-	TRBV19	CASSFLRNTQYF	TGTGCCAGTAGTTTCTTGAGAAATACGCAGTATTTT
-	TRBJ1-1	TRBD1	TRBV9	CASSVVGTGATEAFF	TGTGCCAGCAGCGTAGTTGGGACAGGGGCCACTGAAGCTTTCTTT